Listed here are 27 T cell receptor beta chains from one sample, sequenced in a study of CD8+CD57+ T cells in acquired aplastic anemia. The template used for profiling TCR beta VDJ and CDR3 was genomic DNA. TCRdb recomputed calls from the reads with MiXCR, one row per CDR3 protein. The sample lists approximately 250,000 distinct CDR3 sequences; less than 85% were seen once. Before being chosen for sequencing, patients had shown CD8+CD57+ cell expansion by flow cytometry. Sequencing input: sorted CD4+, CD8+, or CD8+CD57+ T cells (not recorded which) from PBMCs. All receptors derive from a human donor with aplastic anemia.

This clonotype was seen a few times. This chain links TRBV5-4 with TRBJ2-3; 7 bases map to TRBD2. Germline lookup yields CDR1 SGHNT and CDR2 YYREEE (reference sequence). With 4 bases clipped from V and 4 bases from J, the junction kept 3 bases outside the gene matches. CDR3 size: 13 residues. As DNA, the CDR3 is TGTGCCAGCAGCGATACTAGCGCAGATACGCAGTATTTT. As protein: CASSDTSADTQYF.

The chain uses TRBV9 and TRBJ1-2, with 11 bases identical to TRBD1. The CDR3 sequence is 15 residues long. With 4 bases clipped from V and 12 bases from J, the junction kept 14 bases outside the gene matches. CDR1 is SGDLS, CDR2 YYNGEE, per germline. CDR3 DNA: TGTGCCAGCAGCTGGACAGGGGGCGCCGAGTATGTCGACACCTTC. Its translation: CASSWTGGAEYVDTF.

Points on this clonotype: Relative to the germline gene, one junction end is altered; a read error may explain this. The CDR3 DNA reads TGTGCCAGTAGTATAGCTGGCGGACCCTACACTGAGCAGTTCTTC. Translation: CASSIAGGPYTEQFF. The V gene is TRBV7-8, the J gene TRBJ2-1; D unresolved. This CDR3 has 15 amino acids. Germline-derived CDR1 and CDR2 are SGHVS and FQNEAQ.

This clonotype was seen a single time. J is TRBJ1-6 and V is TRBV10-3; 7 positions agree with TRBD1. This CDR3 spans 15 amino acids. In germline, CDR1 is ENHRY, CDR2 SYGVKD. J lost 13 bases, V lost 6 bases, and 15 bases had no gene match. As DNA, the CDR3 is TGTGCCATCAGCCAGGGGGACAGTTTCAATCAGCCCCTCCACTTT. Residues: CAISQGDSFNQPLHF.

The chain is built from TRBV10-2 and TRBJ1-2, with D unresolved. The CDR3 has 13 residues. Germline V CDR1 and CDR2: WSHSY, SAAADI. Trimming removed 8 bases from V and 4 bases from J, with 14 bases in between. This chain's CDR3 is CASYAAGIYGYTF. As DNA, the CDR3 is TGCGCCAGCTACGCAGCCGGGATCTATGGCTACACCTTC.

As to this clonotype: The CDR3 ends on some other residue instead of the conserved phenylalanine or tryptophan, so this is likely a read error. The limits of the CDR3 on the DNA are not certain, so only TCRdb's listed CDR3 is given. The chain uses TRBV9 and TRBJ2-3; the tabulated D call, TRBD1, remains unverified against the DNA. The CDR3 is 13 residues long, ends included. Germline V gene lookup returns CDR1 SGDLS and CDR2 YYNGEE. CDR3: CASSGTGGNSPLL.

V and J are TRBV7-3 and TRBJ2-6, with D unclear. Trimming stripped 5 bases from V and 17 bases from J, with 28 bases between. CDR1 is SGHTA and CDR2 is FQGTGA in the germline V gene. The CDR3 spans 16 residues. The CDR3 loop is CASSQAQRDSALDLTF. Written as DNA, the CDR3 is TGTGCCAGCAGCCAGGCACAGAGAGACTCGGCCCTCGACTTGACTTTC.

V is TRBV7-9 and J is TRBJ2-3; 7 positions agree with TRBD2. The V gene's germline CDR1 is SEHNR and CDR2 FQNEAQ (reference sequence). The CDR3 covers 15 residues. The J segment lost 3 bases and the V segment lost 6 bases, leaving 9 bases of the junction unmatched. The CDR3 sequence is CASSTGEGLTDTQYF. The CDR3 nucleotides are TGTGCCAGCAGTACCGGGGAGGGGCTAACAGATACGCAGTATTTT.

This rearrangement joins TRBV5-5 to TRBJ2-7; 7 bases line up with TRBD2. Germline V gives CDR1 SGHKS, CDR2 YYEKEE (reference sequence). The CDR3 loop spans 14 amino acids. J was trimmed by 4 bases and V by 2 bases; bases with no gene match: 6. The CDR3 region is CASSFWEGGYEQYF. The DNA of the CDR3 is TGTGCCAGCAGCTTCTGGGAGGGTGGATACGAGCAGTACTTC.

The gene calls are TRBV7-3 and TRBJ1-2, with 7 nucleotides matching TRBD1. Germline values: CDR1 SGHTA, CDR2 FQGTGA. The J segment lost 11 bases and the V segment lost 2 bases, leaving 17 bases of the junction unmatched. This CDR3 spans 16 amino acids. In DNA form, the CDR3 reads TGTGCCAGCAGCTTAGGGGGACAGAGCACAGATACGCAGTACACCTTC. Its protein is CASSLGGQSTDTQYTF.

This sequence joins TRBV7-8 and TRBJ2-6, with D possibly TRBD2 on 6 matching bases. V lost 0 bases and J lost 16, with 22 bases in between. Germline V lookup: CDR1 SGHVS, CDR2 FQNEAQ. The CDR3 spans 16 residues. CDR3 amino acids: CASSLAGGHGTQYLTF. The CDR3 nucleotides read TGTGCCAGCAGCTTAGCGGGAGGTCACGGTACGCAGTATCTGACTTTC.

This clonotype was recorded once. It is unclear where the CDR3 begins or ends on the DNA, so no DNA is shown, and the CDR3 is as TCRdb lists it. The rearrangement uses TRBV3-1 and TRBJ1-1. The germline V gene has CDR1 LGHDT and CDR2 YNNKEL (reference sequence). The CDR3 comprises 21 residues, both ends counted. This CDR3 is CASSQTSVYFCAISEGRIGFF.

The gene calls are TRBV7-2 and TRBJ2-1; D perhaps matches TRBD2 (6 bases). The germline gives CDR1 SGHTA, CDR2 FQGNSA. V lost 3 bases and J lost 13, with 25 bases in between. The CDR3 is 16 amino acids. CDR3 in amino acids: CASSFPGAGTQYFQFF. CDR3 DNA: TGTGCCAGCAGCTTTCCGGGAGCTGGGACCCAGTACTTCCAGTTCTTC.

A note on this clonotype: The CDR3 end shows no conserved phenylalanine or tryptophan, and so a read error is likely. The DNA is omitted, as the CDR3 cannot be located on it reliably, and the CDR3 follows TCRdb's listing. The rearrangement uses TRBV2 and TRBJ1-2. CDR1 is SNHLY, CDR2 FYNNEI, per germline. 16 amino acids form the CDR3, both terminal residues included. This CDR3 is CASSVGRTTHNYGYTG.

In regard to this clonotype: The conserved phenylalanine or tryptophan is not found at the CDR3 terminus, so this likely reflects a read error. The DNA is omitted, as the CDR3 cannot be located on it reliably, and the CDR3 follows TCRdb's listing. This CDR3 reads CASSFQRSGEYD. The rearrangement uses TRBV7-9 and TRBJ2-5; the listed D gene, TRBD2, was not tested against the DNA. Germline V gives CDR1 SEHNR, CDR2 FQNEAQ (reference sequence). The CDR3 has 12 residues if both end residues are counted.

Comment on this clonotype: A junction boundary mismatches the germline segment, possibly from a read error. The chain uses TRBV7-2 and TRBJ1-6, with a tentative D call TRBD1 (5 bases). The CDR3 has 14 residues. Germline-derived CDR1 and CDR2 are SGHTA and FQGNSA. The DNA for the CDR3 is TGTGCCAGCAGCTTAAGGGGAGGTCACGATCCCCACCATTTT. Amino acids: CASSLRGGHDPHHF.

In regard to this clonotype: Germline and junction disagree at one end, which may indicate a read error. The chain employs TRBV9 and TRBJ2-3; TRBD1 might be the D (5 bases). Germline loops: CDR1 SGDLS, CDR2 YYNGEE. The CDR3 spans 14 residues. CDR3 amino acids: CASSVGGGRDQPHF. CDR3 in DNA: TGTGCCAGCAGCGTAGGGGGCGGTCGAGATCAGCCGCATTTT.

Details on this clonotype: No conserved phenylalanine or tryptophan is present at the end of the CDR3, so a read error is the likely explanation. It is unclear where the CDR3 begins or ends on the DNA, so no DNA is shown, and the CDR3 is as TCRdb lists it. This chain connects TRBV9 to TRBJ1-2. 13 amino acids form the CDR3, both terminal residues included. Germline CDR1 reads SGDLS; CDR2 reads YYNGEE. The CDR3 sequence is CASSEDAGAGNEL.

This clonotype appeared a single time. Without the conserved terminal phenylalanine or tryptophan, this CDR3 likely stems from a read error. This chain connects TRBV7-2 to TRBJ1-6; D not certain. Per the germline V gene, CDR1 is SGHTA and CDR2 is FQGNSA. The CDR3 covers 15 residues. Here the CDR3 DNA reads TGTGTCAGCAGCCCTTTGGCTACAAGCCTTTCACCCCTCCACTCT. As protein: CVSSPLATSLSPLHS.

The chain uses TRBV11-3 and TRBJ1-6; D uncertain. Trimming removed 0 bases from V and 9 bases from J, with 9 bases in between. Germline loops: CDR1 SGHNT, CDR2 YENEEA. The CDR3 has 14 residues. This CDR3 is CASSLDRSVSPLHF. In DNA, the CDR3 is TGTGCCAGCAGCTTAGACAGATCAGTTTCACCCCTCCACTTT.

With respect to this clonotype: Given the absence of the conserved phenylalanine or tryptophan at the CDR3 end, a read error is likely. The DNA is left out, because the CDR3 cannot be placed on it with certainty; the CDR3 is given as TCRdb lists it. The CDR3 sequence: CASGGAWSNQYQHV. The chain has TRBV9 and TRBJ1-5. The CDR3 has 14 residues if both end residues are counted. The germline V gene has CDR1 SGDLS and CDR2 YYNGEE.

The CDR3 coding sequence is TGCGCCAGCAGCTTGTTGGCGAATGAGCAAGCCCTTTCCTACGAGCAGTACGTC. It is translated as CASSLLANEQALSYEQYV. This chain links TRBV5-1 with TRBJ2-7; D is unresolved. CDR3 length: 18 residues. V was trimmed by 1 base and J by 1 base, leaving 21 bases between them. Looked up from germline, CDR1 is SGHRS and CDR2 is YFSETQ.

This chain links TRBV6-1 with TRBJ1-2; D remains unclear. The V end lost 2 bases, the J end lost 5 bases, and 0 bases lay between the germline ends. Looked up from germline, CDR1 is MNHNS and CDR2 is SASEGT. This CDR3 has 10 amino acids. CDR3 loop: CASSEYGYTF. The CDR3 nucleotides are TGTGCCAGCAGTGAATATGGCTACACCTTC.

Comment on this clonotype: Because it lacks the conserved phenylalanine or tryptophan at the end, this CDR3 is likely a read error. The chain joins TRBV15 to TRBJ2-5; D gene uncertain. Trimming stripped 5 bases from V and 2 bases from J, with 12 bases between. The germline CDR1 and CDR2 sequences are LNHNV and YYDKDF (reference sequence). The CDR3 spans 14 residues. The CDR3 spells CATSGRGVQETQYL. The CDR3 DNA sequence: TGTGCCACCAGCGGCCGCGGCGTGCAAGAGACCCAGTACCTC.

The chain is built from TRBV7-2 and TRBJ1-2, with D perhaps TRBD1 (5 bases). The CDR3 length is 16 residues. V lost 3 bases and J 8 bases, leaving 22 bases between the germline ends. The germline V gene encodes CDR1 SGHTA and CDR2 FQGNSA. The CDR3 DNA reads TGTGCCAGCAGCTTGGAGAGGGACTACCTCGTATACGGCTACACCTTC. Translated: CASSLERDYLVYGYTF. The full variable domain, rest sourced from reference TRBV7-2 and TRBJ1-2, is GAGVSQSPSNKVTEKGKDVELRCDPISGHTALYWYRQSLGQGLEFLIYFQGNSAPDKSGLPSDRFSAERTGGSVSTLTIQRTQQEDSAVYLCASSLERDYLVYGYTFGSGTRLTVV.

There are a few counts of this clonotype. One junction end disagrees with the germline gene, perhaps due to a read error. This chain joins TRBV7-9 and TRBJ2-5; tentatively, D is TRBD1 (7 bases). This CDR3 is built from 14 residues. Germline lookup yields CDR1 SEHNR and CDR2 FQNEAQ (reference sequence). The chain's CDR3 is CASSQGGGHGQDEF. The DNA for the CDR3 is TGTGCCAGCAGCCAGGGGGGCGGGCACGGGCAGGATGAGTTC.

The V gene is TRBV7-2, the J gene TRBJ2-1; D might be TRBD1 or TRBD2, each matching 5 bases. V lost 5 bases and J lost 7, with 12 bases in between. This CDR3 comprises 13 residues. The germline V gene has CDR1 SGHTA and CDR2 FQGNSA. The CDR3 spells CASSEGTLNEQFF. CDR3 nucleotide sequence: TGTGCCAGCAGCGAAGGGACGCTAAATGAGCAGTTCTTC.